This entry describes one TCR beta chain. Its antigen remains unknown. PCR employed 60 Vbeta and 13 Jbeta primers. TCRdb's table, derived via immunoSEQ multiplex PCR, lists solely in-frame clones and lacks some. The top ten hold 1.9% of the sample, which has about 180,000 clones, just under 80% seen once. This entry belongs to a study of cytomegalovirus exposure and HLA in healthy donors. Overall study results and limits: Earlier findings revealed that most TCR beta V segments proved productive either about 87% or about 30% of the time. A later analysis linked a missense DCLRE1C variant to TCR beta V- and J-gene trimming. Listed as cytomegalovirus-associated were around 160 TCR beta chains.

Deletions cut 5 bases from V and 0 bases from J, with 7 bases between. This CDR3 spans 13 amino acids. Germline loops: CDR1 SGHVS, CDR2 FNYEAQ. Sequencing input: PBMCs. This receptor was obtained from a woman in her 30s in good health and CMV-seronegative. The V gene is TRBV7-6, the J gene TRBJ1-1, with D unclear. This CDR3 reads CASSADLNTEAFF. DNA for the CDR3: TGTGCCAGCAGCGCGGACTTGAACACTGAAGCTTTCTTT.